The clone carrying this T cell receptor beta chain was counted many times. Antigen unknown. This CDR3 is 14 amino acids long. Germline loops: CDR1 DFQATT, CDR2 SNEGSKA (reference sequence). Trimming took 4 bases from V and 0 from J, leaving 10 bases between them. This sample was included in a study of T cells after yellow fever vaccination. Study observations and caveats: A small proportion of clonotypes was detected in both the CD4 and CD8 compartments. Weaker, the secondary response peaked sooner, at day 5 versus 15.

MiXCR, run by TCRdb on the 5' RACE reads, gives a single entry per CDR3 protein. The profile shows some 350,000 distinct CDR3 sequences, approximately 4% of them singletons. The chain couples TRBV20-1 to TRBJ1-3; D not resolved. The sample in question was PBMCs, obtained 5 days after the yellow fever booster vaccination. This TCR was sampled from a man aged 18 to 29 who received the YFV17D yellow fever vaccine. The CDR3 nucleotides read TGCAGTGCTATAACCCAAAGCTCTGGAAACACCATATATTTT. This translates into CSAITQSSGNTIYF.